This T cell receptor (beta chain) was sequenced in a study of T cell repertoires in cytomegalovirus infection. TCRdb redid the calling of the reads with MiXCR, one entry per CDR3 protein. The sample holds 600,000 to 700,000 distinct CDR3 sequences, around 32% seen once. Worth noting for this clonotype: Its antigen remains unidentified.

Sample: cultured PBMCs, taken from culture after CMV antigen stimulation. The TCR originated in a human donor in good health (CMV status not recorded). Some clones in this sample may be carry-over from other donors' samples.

CDR3 in amino acids: CASRLTGGYNEQFF. CDR3 nucleotides: TGTGCCAGCAGACTGACAGGGGGTTACAATGAGCAGTTCTTC. The chain has TRBV6-2 or TRBV6-3 and TRBJ2-1; 9 bases align to TRBD1. The CDR3 is 14 residues long. V lost 6 bases and J lost 4; bases outside the gene matches: 4. In germline, CDR1 is MNHEY, CDR2 SVGEGT.